The 10 T cell receptor beta chains given below trace back to one sample, sequenced in a study of T cell responses to AZD1222 COVID-19 vaccine. Profiling relied on immunoSEQ multiplex PCR, and the TCRdb table lists in-frame clones only, not all of them. This sample has 95,000 to 150,000 clones; roughly 86% occur once, and the top ten carry roughly 3.1%. The sample here was peripheral blood, taken 28 days after the second AZD1222 dose. The origin of the receptors is an adult who received the AZD1222 COVID-19 vaccine.

The chain combines TRBV6-1 with TRBJ2-7; TRBD1 agrees at 9 bases. The V segment lost 1 base and the J segment 7 bases; nucleotides outside the gene matches: 8. This CDR3 is built from 15 residues. The germline CDR1 and CDR2 sequences are MNHNS and SASEGT. CDR3 region: CASSEGGTGRREQYF. The CDR3 bases are TGTGCCAGCAGTGAAGGAGGGACAGGGCGTCGGGAGCAGTACTTC.

This rearrangement joins TRBV11-2 to TRBJ2-4; possibly TRBD1 or TRBD2 for D (5 bases each). V was trimmed by 5 bases and J by 6 bases, leaving 11 bases between them. The germline gives CDR1 SGHAT, CDR2 FQNNGV. CDR3 length equals 13 residues. As DNA, the CDR3 is TGTGCCAGCAGCCTCACGGGGCCAAACATTCAGTACTTC. This translates into CASSLTGPNIQYF. The full variable domain, rest sourced from reference TRBV11-2 and TRBJ2-4, is EAGVAQSPRYKIIEKRQSVAFWCNPISGHATLYWYQQILGQGPKLLIQFQNNGVVDDSQLPKDRFSAERLKGVDSTLKIQPAKLEDSAVYLCASSLTGPNIQYFGAGTRLSVL.

The chain combines TRBV6-4 with TRBJ1-6, with D hard to call. The V end was cut by 0 bases, the J end by 8 bases, with 8 bases between. CDR3 length: 14 amino acids. The germline V gene has CDR1 MRHNA and CDR2 SNTAGT. CDR3 sequence (DNA): TGTGCCAGCAGTGACTCCCCGGAGTATTCACCCCTCCACTTT. As protein: CASSDSPEYSPLHF.

V is TRBV6-2 or TRBV6-3 and J is TRBJ2-2, with a weak D call TRBD2 (6 bases). Trimming left V 7 bases short and J 1 base short, with 22 bases between. The CDR3 loop spans 18 amino acids. The V gene's germline CDR1 is MNHEY and CDR2 SVGEGT. CDR3 in amino acids: CASTPRIVWRGNTGELFF. In nucleotides, the CDR3 is TGTGCCAGCACCCCGAGGATTGTTTGGCGGGGGAACACCGGGGAGCTGTTTTTT.

V and J are TRBV7-8 and TRBJ1-5, with D possibly matching TRBD1 (6 bases). The CDR3 runs to 15 residues. Germline lookup yields CDR1 SGHVS and CDR2 FQNEAQ. V was cut by 2 bases and J by 1 base, with 9 bases left in between. DNA for the CDR3: TGTGCCAGCAGCTTACGAGGGGGAAGCAATCAGCCCCAGCATTTT. It is translated as CASSLRGGSNQPQHF.

The chain joins TRBV11-2 to TRBJ1-2; 7 bases align to TRBD1. J was trimmed by 4 bases and V by 1 base; bases with no gene match: 0. This CDR3 region has 13 residues. Germline CDR1 SGHAT, CDR2 FQNNGV. CDR3 sequence: CASSLGQGYGYTF. CDR3 DNA: TGTGCCAGCAGCTTAGGACAGGGCTATGGCTACACCTTC. Drawing the rest from reference TRBV11-2 and TRBJ1-2, the complete variable domain is EAGVAQSPRYKIIEKRQSVAFWCNPISGHATLYWYQQILGQGPKLLIQFQNNGVVDDSQLPKDRFSAERLKGVDSTLKIQPAKLEDSAVYLCASSLGQGYGYTFGSGTRLTVV.

The J gene is TRBJ1-2, the V gene TRBV9, with TRBD1 identical over 8 bases. J was trimmed by 8 bases and V by 3 bases; bases with no gene match: 3. Per the germline V gene, CDR1 is SGDLS and CDR2 is YYNGEE. This CDR3 has 12 amino acids. The CDR3 here is CASSARQGGYTF. The CDR3 region has the DNA TGTGCCAGCAGCGCCAGACAGGGGGGCTACACCTTC.

V and J are TRBV6-5 and TRBJ2-5; D is uncertain. V lost 8 bases and J lost 4, with 11 bases in between. The CDR3 runs to 12 residues. In germline, CDR1 is MNHEY, CDR2 SVGAGI. CDR3 residues: CASGWVGETQYF. CDR3 coding DNA: TGTGCCAGCGGCTGGGTGGGAGAGACCCAGTACTTC.

J is TRBJ1-1 and V is TRBV19; 7 bases are shared with TRBD1. From germline, CDR1 is LNHDA and CDR2 SQIVND (reference sequence). The junction had 4 bases not matched to a gene; V was cut back by 5 bases and J by 1 base. This CDR3 is 14 amino acids long. CDR3 in DNA: TGTGCCAGTAGTGGGCAGGGGGGGAACACTGAAGCTTTCTTT. Amino acid sequence: CASSGQGGNTEAFF. Supplemented by reference TRBV19 and TRBJ1-1, the full variable domain reads DGGITQSPKYLFRKEGQNVTLSCEQNLNHDAMYWYRQDPGQGLRLIYYSQIVNDFQKGDIAEGYSVSREKKESFPLTVTSAQKNPTAFYLCASSGQGGNTEAFFGQGTRLTVV.

This clone appeared a single time. The chain couples TRBV6-5 to TRBJ1-1; D is perhaps TRBD1 (5 bases). The V end was cut by 5 bases, the J end by 4 bases, with 17 bases between. This CDR3 is built from 15 residues. The V gene's germline CDR1 is MNHEY and CDR2 SVGAGI. The CDR3 nucleotides are TGTGCCAGCAGTCCAAGACTCGGGGGAGTCACTGAAGCTTTCTTT. It translates to CASSPRLGGVTEAFF.